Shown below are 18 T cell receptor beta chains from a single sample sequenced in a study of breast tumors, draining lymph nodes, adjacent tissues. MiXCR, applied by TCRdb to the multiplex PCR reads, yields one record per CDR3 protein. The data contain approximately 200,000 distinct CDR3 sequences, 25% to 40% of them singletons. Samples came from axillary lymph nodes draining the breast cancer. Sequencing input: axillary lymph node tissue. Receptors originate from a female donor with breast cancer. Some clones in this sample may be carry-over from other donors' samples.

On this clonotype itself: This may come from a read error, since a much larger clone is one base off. This CDR3 reads CASSSGRDSNQPQHF. CDR3 DNA: TGCGCCAGCAGCTCGGGCAGGGATAGCAATCAGCCCCAGCATTTT. The chain has TRBV5-1 and TRBJ1-5, with D possibly TRBD1 on 5 matching bases. Germline assignment: CDR1 SGHRS and CDR2 YFSETQ. Trimming shortened V by 3 bases and J by 0 bases, and 10 bases separated the two germline ends. The CDR3 is 15 amino acids. Full variable domain (missing parts from reference TRBV5-1 and TRBJ1-5): KAGVTQTPRYLIKTRGQQVTLSCSPISGHRSVSWYQQTPGQGLQFLFEYFSETQRNKGNFPGRFSGRQFSNSRSEMNVSTLELGDSALYLCASSSGRDSNQPQHFGDGTRLSIL.

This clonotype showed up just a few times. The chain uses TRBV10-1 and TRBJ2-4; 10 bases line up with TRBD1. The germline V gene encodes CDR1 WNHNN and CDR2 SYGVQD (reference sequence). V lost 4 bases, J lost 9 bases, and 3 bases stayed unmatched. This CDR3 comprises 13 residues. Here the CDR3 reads CASSGDRGGIQYF. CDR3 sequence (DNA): TGCGCCAGCAGTGGGGACAGGGGAGGCATTCAGTACTTC.

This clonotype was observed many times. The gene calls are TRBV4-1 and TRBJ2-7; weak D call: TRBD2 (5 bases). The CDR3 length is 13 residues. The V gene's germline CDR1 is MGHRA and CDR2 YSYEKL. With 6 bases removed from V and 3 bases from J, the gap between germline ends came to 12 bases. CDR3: CASRDPGFYEQYF. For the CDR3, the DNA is TGCGCCAGCAGGGACCCGGGATTCTACGAGCAGTACTTC.

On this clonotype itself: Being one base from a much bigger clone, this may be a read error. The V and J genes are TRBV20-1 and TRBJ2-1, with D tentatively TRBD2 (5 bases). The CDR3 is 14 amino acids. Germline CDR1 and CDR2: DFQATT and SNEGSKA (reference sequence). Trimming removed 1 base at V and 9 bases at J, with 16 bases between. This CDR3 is CSARAERSVTEQFF. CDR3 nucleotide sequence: TGCAGTGCTAGAGCCGAGCGGTCCGTCACTGAGCAGTTCTTC.

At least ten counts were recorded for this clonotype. CDR3 sequence reads: CASSWGRVNSPLHF. The CDR3 nucleotides are TGTGCCAGCTCCTGGGGGCGTGTTAATTCACCCCTCCACTTT. This rearrangement joins TRBV27 to TRBJ1-6; TRBD1 is a possible D gene (6 bases). Germline V CDR1 and CDR2: MNHEY, SMNVEV (reference sequence). The length of the CDR3 is 14 residues. V was cut by 8 bases and J by 6 bases, with 14 bases left in between.

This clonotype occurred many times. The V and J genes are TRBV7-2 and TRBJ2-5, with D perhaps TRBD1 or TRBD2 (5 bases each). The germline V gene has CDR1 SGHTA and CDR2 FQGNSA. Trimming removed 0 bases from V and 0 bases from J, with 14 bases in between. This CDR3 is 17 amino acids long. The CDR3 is CASSLAPSGPYQETQYF. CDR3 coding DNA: TGTGCCAGCAGCTTAGCGCCGTCGGGGCCGTACCAAGAGACCCAGTACTTC.

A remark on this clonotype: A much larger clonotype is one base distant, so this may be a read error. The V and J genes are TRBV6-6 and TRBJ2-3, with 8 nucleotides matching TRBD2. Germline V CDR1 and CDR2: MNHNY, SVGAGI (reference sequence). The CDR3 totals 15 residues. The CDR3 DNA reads TGTGTCAGCAGTTACAGGCGGGAGGGCACAGATACGCAGTATTTT. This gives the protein CVSSYRREGTDTQYF.

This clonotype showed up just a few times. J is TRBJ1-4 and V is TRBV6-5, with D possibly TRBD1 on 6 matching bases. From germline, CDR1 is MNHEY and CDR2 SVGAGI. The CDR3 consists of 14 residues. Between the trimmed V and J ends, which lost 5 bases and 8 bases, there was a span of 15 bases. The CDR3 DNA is TGTGCCAGCAGTCCGGGTCCAGGGGCGGAAAAACTGTTTTTT. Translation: CASSPGPGAEKLFF.

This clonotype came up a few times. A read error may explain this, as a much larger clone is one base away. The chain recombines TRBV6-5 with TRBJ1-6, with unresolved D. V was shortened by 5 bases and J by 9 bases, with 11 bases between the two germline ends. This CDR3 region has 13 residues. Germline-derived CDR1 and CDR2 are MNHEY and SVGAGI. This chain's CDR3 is CASSHTALSPLHF. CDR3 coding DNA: TGTGCCAGCAGTCATACAGCCCTTTCACCCCTCCACTTT.

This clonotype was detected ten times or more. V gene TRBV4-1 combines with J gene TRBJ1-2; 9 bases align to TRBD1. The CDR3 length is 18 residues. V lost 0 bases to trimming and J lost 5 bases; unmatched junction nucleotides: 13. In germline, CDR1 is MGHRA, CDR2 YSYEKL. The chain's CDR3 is CASSQEGTGTGSSYGYTF. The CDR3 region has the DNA TGCGCCAGCAGCCAAGAAGGGACCGGGACAGGGTCGTCTTATGGCTACACCTTC.

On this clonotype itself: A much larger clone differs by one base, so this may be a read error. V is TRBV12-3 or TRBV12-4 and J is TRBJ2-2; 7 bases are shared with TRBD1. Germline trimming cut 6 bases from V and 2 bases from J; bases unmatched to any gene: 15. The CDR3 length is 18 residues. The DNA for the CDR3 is TGTGCCAGCAGCGTAGACGGAGTGGGACAGATTAACACCGGGGAGCTGTTTTTT. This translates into CASSVDGVGQINTGELFF.

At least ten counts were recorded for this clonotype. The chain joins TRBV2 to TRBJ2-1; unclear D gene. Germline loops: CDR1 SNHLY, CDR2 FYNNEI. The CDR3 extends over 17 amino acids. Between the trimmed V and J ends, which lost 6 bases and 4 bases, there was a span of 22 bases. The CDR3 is CASSPGPLRPGYNEQFF. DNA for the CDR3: TGTGCCAGCAGCCCCGGGCCTCTCCGACCGGGTTACAATGAGCAGTTCTTC.

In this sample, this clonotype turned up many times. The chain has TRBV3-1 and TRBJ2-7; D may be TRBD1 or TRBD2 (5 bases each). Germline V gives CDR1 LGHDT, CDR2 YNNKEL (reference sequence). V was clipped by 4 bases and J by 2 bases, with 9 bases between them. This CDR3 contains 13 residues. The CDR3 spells CASSRDGPYEQYF. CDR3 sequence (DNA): TGTGCCAGCAGCCGGGACGGCCCCTACGAGCAGTACTTC.

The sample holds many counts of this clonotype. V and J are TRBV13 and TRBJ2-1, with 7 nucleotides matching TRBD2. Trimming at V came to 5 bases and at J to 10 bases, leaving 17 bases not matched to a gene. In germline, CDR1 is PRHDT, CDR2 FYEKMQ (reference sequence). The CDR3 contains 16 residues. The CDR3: CASSPGGGSAVYEQFF. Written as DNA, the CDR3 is TGTGCCAGCAGCCCGGGAGGAGGATCGGCAGTTTACGAGCAGTTCTTC.

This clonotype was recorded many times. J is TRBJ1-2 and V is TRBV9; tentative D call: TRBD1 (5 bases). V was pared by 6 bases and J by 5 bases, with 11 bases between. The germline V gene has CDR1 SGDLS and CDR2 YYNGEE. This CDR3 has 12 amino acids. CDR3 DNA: TGTGCCAGCACCACAGGATCTTATGGCTACACCTTC. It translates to CASTTGSYGYTF.

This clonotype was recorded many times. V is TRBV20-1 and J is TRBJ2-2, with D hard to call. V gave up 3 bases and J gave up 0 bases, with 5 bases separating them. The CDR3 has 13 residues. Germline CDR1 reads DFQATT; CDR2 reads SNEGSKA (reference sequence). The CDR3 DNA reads TGCAGTGCTAGTGAAACGAACACCGGGGAGCTGTTTTTT. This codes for CSASETNTGELFF.

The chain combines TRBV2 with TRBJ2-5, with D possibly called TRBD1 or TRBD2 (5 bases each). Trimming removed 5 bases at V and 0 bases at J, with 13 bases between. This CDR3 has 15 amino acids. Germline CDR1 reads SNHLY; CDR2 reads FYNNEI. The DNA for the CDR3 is TGTGCCAGCAGTACAGGACTGTGGTACCAAGAGACCCAGTACTTC. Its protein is CASSTGLWYQETQYF.

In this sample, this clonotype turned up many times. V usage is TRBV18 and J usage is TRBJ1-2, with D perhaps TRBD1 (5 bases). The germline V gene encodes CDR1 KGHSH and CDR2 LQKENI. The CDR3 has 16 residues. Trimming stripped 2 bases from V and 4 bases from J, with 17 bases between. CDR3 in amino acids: CASSPVPRGHLYGYTF. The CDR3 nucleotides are TGTGCCAGCTCACCAGTCCCTCGGGGCCACCTCTATGGCTACACCTTC.